Listed below are T cell receptor beta chains from one sample, sequenced in a study of T cell responses to AZD1222 COVID-19 vaccine. Profiled with immunoSEQ multiplex PCR; TCRdb holds only in-frame clones, not every one. The sample contains under 200,000 clones, about 90% of which appear only once. The material sequenced was peripheral blood, taken on day 0 of AZD1222 vaccination. These receptors were collected from an adult in good health. CDR3s include the opening cysteine and the closing phenylalanine or tryptophan. Fields, in order: clone size, J gene, D gene, V gene, CDR3 protein, CDR3 DNA. The D gene is left open where the match is weak. Clone size is shown for a subset of rows, as once, few, many or a class of expanded clone.

>.|TRBJ1-2|.|TRBV28
CASSSVRRVDGYTF
TGTGCCAGCAGTTCCGTTCGTCGGGTTGATGGCTACACCTTC
>once|TRBJ1-3|TRBD1|TRBV7-9
CASSFGTGRSGNTIYF
TGTGCCAGCAGCTTCGGGACAGGGCGGTCTGGAAACACCATATATTTT
>.|TRBJ2-7|TRBD2|TRBV10-2
CASSEGLAGGEQYF
TGCGCCAGCAGTGAGGGACTAGCGGGGGGCGAGCAGTACTTC
>.|TRBJ1-2|.|TRBV28
CASSQPGRIYGYTF
TGTGCCAGCAGTCAGCCGGGACGGATCTATGGCTACACCTTC
>.|TRBJ2-5|.|TRBV10-1
CASSDQGRGQETQYF
TGCGCCAGCAGTGATCAGGGCAGGGGCCAAGAGACCCAGTACTTC
>.|TRBJ1-5|.|TRBV11-2
CASSLGRRGGDQPQHF
TGTGCCAGCAGCTTAGGGCGTAGGGGAGGCGATCAGCCCCAGCATTTT
>once|TRBJ2-3|.|TRBV19
CASSISRADTQYF
TGTGCCAGTAGTATCTCTAGGGCGGATACGCAGTATTTT
>.|TRBJ1-2|.|TRBV27
CASSQYGGRRNYGYTF
TGTGCCAGCAGTCAATACGGGGGCAGACGTAACTATGGCTACACCTTC
>once|TRBJ1-4|.|TRBV28
CASSLGGGTNEKLFF
TGTGCCAGCAGTTTGGGGGGTGGAACTAATGAAAAACTGTTTTTT
>.|TRBJ1-2|.|TRBV3-1/TRBV3-2
CASSQQGTYGGYTF
TGTGCCAGCAGCCAACAGGGAACCTATGGAGGCTACACCTTC
>.|TRBJ2-1|TRBD2|TRBV11-2
CASTGLAGGYNEQFF
TGTGCCAGCACGGGACTAGCGGGGGGATACAATGAGCAGTTCTTC
>few|TRBJ2-1|.|TRBV5-1
CASSLAPPTRAMFF
TGCGCCAGCAGCTTGGCCCCCCCAACTAGGGCGATGTTCTTC
>.|TRBJ1-5|.|TRBV5-4
CASSHGGPNQPQHF
TGTGCCAGCAGCCACGGAGGCCCGAATCAGCCCCAGCATTTT
>.|TRBJ1-1|.|TRBV7-8
CASSLQGQTTEAFF
TGTGCCAGCAGCTTACAGGGTCAGACTACTGAAGCTTTCTTT
>.|TRBJ2-1|.|TRBV11-2
CASSDTGGPYNEQFF
TGTGCCAGCAGCGACACTGGGGGACCCTACAATGAGCAGTTCTTC
>.|TRBJ1-1|.|TRBV5-1
CASSLWQDHTEAFF
TGCGCCAGCAGCTTATGGCAGGACCACACTGAAGCTTTCTTT
>.|TRBJ2-3|.|TRBV5-1
CASSQSRASTDTQYF
TGCGCCAGCAGCCAATCACGGGCAAGCACAGATACGCAGTATTTT
>.|TRBJ1-2|.|TRBV2
CASSADSLYGYTF
TGTGCCAGCAGTGCCGACAGCCTCTATGGCTACACCTTC
>once|TRBJ2-7|TRBD2|TRBV5-5
CASSWDGLAGDEQYF
TGTGCCAGCAGCTGGGATGGACTAGCGGGAGATGAGCAGTACTTC
>.|TRBJ1-5|TRBD1|TRBV7-9
CASSLSGQAANQPQHF
TGTGCCAGCAGCTTAAGCGGACAGGCAGCGAATCAGCCCCAGCATTTT
>.|TRBJ1-5|.|TRBV5-5
CASSFLDDNQPQHF
TGTGCCAGCAGCTTCTTAGACGACAATCAGCCCCAGCATTTT
>.|TRBJ2-5|TRBD1|TRBV19
CASNLGRDSETQYF
TGTGCCAGTAATTTGGGCAGGGACAGCGAGACCCAGTACTTC
>.|TRBJ1-2|.|TRBV5-6
CASSGDLGAAGYTF
TGTGCCAGCAGCGGAGATCTGGGGGCGGCTGGCTACACCTTC
>.|TRBJ2-3|TRBD1|TRBV7-8
CASSPGQGNTDTQYF
TGTGCCAGCAGCCCGGGACAGGGAAACACAGATACGCAGTATTTT
>.|TRBJ2-4|TRBD1|TRBV4-3
CASSPRRQGIDIQYF
TGCGCCAGCAGCCCGAGAAGACAGGGTATTGACATTCAGTACTTC
>.|TRBJ1-2|.|TRBV28
CASSLFQLGDTNYGYTF
TGTGCCAGCAGTTTATTCCAACTTGGGGACACCAACTATGGCTACACCTTC
>.|TRBJ2-2|.|TRBV12-3/TRBV12-4
CASSLFGTGELFF
TGTGCCAGCAGTTTATTTGGAACCGGGGAGCTGTTTTTT
>.|TRBJ2-1|.|TRBV27
CASSVRSGVVGNEQFF
TGTGCCAGCAGTGTTAGGTCGGGAGTCGTAGGGAATGAGCAGTTCTTC
>.|TRBJ2-5|.|TRBV28
CASLTGPETQYF
TGTGCCAGCCTTACGGGGCCAGAGACCCAGTACTTC
>.|TRBJ1-6|.|TRBV7-2
CASSFAGSNSPLHF
TGTGCCAGCAGCTTCGCAGGGTCTAATTCACCCCTCCACTTT
>.|TRBJ1-2|.|TRBV10-3
CAISDHDSGRGYTF
TGTGCCATCAGTGACCATGACAGCGGCCGTGGCTACACCTTC
>.|TRBJ1-1|TRBD1|TRBV7-2
CASSPPGQREAFF
TGTGCCAGCAGCCCACCGGGACAGCGTGAAGCTTTCTTT
>few|TRBJ2-7|TRBD2|TRBV20-1
CSASPYSGGAAEQYF
TGCAGTGCTAGTCCTTATAGCGGGGGGGCCGCCGAGCAGTACTTC
>.|TRBJ2-7|TRBD2|TRBV28
CASSLTSVGAYEQYF
TGTGCCAGCAGTCTGACTAGCGTTGGTGCCTACGAGCAGTACTTC
>.|TRBJ1-6|.|TRBV6-1
CASSDPLYRTARSFNSPLHF
TGTGCCAGCAGTGATCCTTTATATCGGACAGCCCGATCGTTTAATTCACCCCTCCACTTT
>few|TRBJ2-1|.|TRBV2
CATEKEENNEQFF
TGTGCCACCGAAAAGGAGGAGAACAATGAGCAGTTCTTC